One TCR beta chain is described in this entry. This record comes from a study of OX40 agonist ivuxolimab in advanced cancers. Study background: Patients received the agonistic anti-OX40 (CD134) antibody ivuxolimab.

Profiled with immunoSEQ multiplex PCR; TCRdb holds only in-frame clones, not every one. The sample carries 57,000 or so clones, 80% to 90% recorded once. V lost 5 bases and J lost 2; bases outside the gene matches: 6. CDR1 LNHDA and CDR2 SQIVND come from the germline V gene (reference sequence). This CDR3 is built from 15 residues. Sequencing was performed on CD4+ or CD8+ T cells sorted from blood, taken in a trial of the OX40 agonist ivuxolimab. The chain couples TRBV19 to TRBJ1-2; 9 positions match TRBD1. This clonotype originated in an adult with an advanced solid tumor such as melanoma, head and neck, liver or kidney cancer. CDR3 protein: CASSAGQGKNYGYTF. The CDR3 nucleotides are TGTGCCAGTAGTGCGGGACAGGGAAAGAACTATGGCTACACCTTC.